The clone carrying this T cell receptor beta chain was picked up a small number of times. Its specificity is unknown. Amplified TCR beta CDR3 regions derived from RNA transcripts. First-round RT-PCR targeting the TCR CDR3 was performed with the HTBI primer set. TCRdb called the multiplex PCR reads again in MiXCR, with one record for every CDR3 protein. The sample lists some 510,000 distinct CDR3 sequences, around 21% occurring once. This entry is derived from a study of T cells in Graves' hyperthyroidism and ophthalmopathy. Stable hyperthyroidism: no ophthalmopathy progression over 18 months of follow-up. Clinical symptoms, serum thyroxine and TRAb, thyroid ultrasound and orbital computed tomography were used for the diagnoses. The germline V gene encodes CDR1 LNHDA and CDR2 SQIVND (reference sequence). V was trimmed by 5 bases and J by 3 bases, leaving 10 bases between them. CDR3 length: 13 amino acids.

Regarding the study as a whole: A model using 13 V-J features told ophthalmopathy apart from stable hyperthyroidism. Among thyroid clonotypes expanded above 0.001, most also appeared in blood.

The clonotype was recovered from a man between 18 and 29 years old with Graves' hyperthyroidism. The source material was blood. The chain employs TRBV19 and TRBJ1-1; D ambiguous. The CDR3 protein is CASSSDGYTEAFF. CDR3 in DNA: TGTGCCAGTAGTTCCGACGGGTACACTGAAGCTTTCTTT.